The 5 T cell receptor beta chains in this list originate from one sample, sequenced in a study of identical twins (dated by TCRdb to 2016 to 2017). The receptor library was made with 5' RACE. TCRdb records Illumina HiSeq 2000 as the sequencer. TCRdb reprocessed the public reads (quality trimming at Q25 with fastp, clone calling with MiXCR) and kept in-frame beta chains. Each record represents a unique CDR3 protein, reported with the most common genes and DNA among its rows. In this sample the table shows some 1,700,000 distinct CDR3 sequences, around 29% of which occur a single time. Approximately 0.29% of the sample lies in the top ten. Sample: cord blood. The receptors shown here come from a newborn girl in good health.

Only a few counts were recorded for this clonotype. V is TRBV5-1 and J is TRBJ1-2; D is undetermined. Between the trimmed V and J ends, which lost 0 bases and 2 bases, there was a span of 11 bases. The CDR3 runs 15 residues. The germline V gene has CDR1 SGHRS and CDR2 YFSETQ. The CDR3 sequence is CASSLGQVENYGYTF. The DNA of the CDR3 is TGCGCCAGCAGCTTGGGGCAGGTAGAGAACTATGGCTACACCTTC.

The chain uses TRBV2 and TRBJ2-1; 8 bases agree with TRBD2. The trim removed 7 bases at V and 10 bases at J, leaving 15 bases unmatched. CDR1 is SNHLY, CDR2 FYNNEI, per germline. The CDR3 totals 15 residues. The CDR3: CASTTQLAASYEQFF. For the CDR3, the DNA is TGTGCCAGCACAACCCAACTAGCGGCCTCCTACGAGCAGTTCTTC.

The CDR3 bases are TGTGCCAGCAGCGGGCCGGGACAGGGAATACCCCTACGTCCGTCACCCCTCCACTTT. Amino acid sequence: CASSGPGQGIPLRPSPLHF. The chain employs TRBV3-1 and TRBJ1-6, with 9 bases aligning to TRBD1. Looked up from germline, CDR1 is LGHDT and CDR2 is YNNKEL (reference sequence). CDR3 length: 19 residues. The V gene end was trimmed by 5 bases and the J gene end by 10 bases; junction bases not matched to a gene: 21.

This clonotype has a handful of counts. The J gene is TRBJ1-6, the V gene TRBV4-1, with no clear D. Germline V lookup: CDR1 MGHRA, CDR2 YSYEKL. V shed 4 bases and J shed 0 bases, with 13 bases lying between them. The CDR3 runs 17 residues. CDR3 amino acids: CASSRFSTSSYNSPLHF. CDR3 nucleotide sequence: TGCGCCAGCAGCCGCTTCTCGACAAGCTCCTATAATTCACCCCTCCACTTT.

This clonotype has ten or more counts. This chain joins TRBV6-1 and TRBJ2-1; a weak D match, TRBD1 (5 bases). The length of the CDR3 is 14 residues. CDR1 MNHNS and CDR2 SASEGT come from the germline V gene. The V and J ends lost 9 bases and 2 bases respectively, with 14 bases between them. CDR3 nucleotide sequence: TGTGCCAGTAGCTTCAGGGATACCTACAATGAGCAGTTCTTC. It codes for CASSFRDTYNEQFF.